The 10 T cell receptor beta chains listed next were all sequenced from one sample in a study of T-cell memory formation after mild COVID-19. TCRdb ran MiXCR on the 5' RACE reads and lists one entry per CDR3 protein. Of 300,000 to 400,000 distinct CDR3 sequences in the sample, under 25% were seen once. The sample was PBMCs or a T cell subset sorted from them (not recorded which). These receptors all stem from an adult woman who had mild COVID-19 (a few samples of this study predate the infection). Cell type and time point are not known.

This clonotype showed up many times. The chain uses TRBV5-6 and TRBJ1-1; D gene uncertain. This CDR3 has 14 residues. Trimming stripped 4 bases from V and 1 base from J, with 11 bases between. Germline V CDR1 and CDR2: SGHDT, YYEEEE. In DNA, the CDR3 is TGTGCCAGCAGCCCTGGGCCTTCGAACACTGAAGCTTTCTTT. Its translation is CASSPGPSNTEAFF.

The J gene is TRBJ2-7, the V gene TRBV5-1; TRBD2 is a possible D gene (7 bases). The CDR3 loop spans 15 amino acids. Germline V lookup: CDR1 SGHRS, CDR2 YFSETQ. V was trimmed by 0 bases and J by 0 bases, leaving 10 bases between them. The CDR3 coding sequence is TGCGCCAGCAGCTTGGTGGGGGGGCCCTCCTACGAGCAGTACTTC. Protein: CASSLVGGPSYEQYF.

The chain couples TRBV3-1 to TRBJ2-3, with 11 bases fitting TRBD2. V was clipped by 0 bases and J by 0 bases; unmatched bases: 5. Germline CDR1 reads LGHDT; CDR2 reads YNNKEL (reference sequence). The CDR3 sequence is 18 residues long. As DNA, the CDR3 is TGTGCCAGCAGCCAAGATCCACTAGCGGGGGCCAGCACAGATACGCAGTATTTT. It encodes CASSQDPLAGASTDTQYF.

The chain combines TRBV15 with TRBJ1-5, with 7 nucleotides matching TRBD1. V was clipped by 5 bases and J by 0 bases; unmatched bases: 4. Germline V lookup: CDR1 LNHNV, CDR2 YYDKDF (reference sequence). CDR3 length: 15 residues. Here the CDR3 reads CATSEGQNSNQPQHF. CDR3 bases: TGTGCCACCAGCGAGGGACAGAATAGCAATCAGCCCCAGCATTTT. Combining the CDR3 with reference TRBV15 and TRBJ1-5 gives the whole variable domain DAMVIQNPRYQVTQFGKPVTLSCSQTLNHNVMYWYQQKSSQAPKLLFHYYDKDFNNEADTPDNFQSRRPNTSFCFLDIRSPGLGDTAMYLCATSEGQNSNQPQHFGDGTRLSIL.

CDR3 residues: CSARDYMDRESSYEQYF. CDR3 sequence (DNA): TGCAGTGCTAGAGACTATATGGACAGGGAGAGTTCCTACGAGCAGTACTTC. The chain combines TRBV20-1 with TRBJ2-7, with 8 bases lining up with TRBD1. The CDR3 length is 17 residues. The V segment lost 0 bases and the J segment 1 base; nucleotides outside the gene matches: 11. Germline values: CDR1 DFQATT, CDR2 SNEGSKA (reference sequence).

The CDR3 sequence: CASSSGTLQETQYF. DNA for the CDR3: TGTGCCAGCAGTTCCGGGACGTTGCAAGAGACCCAGTACTTC. The rearrangement uses TRBV27 and TRBJ2-5, with D perhaps assigned TRBD1 or TRBD2 (5 bases each). Germline CDR1 reads MNHEY; CDR2 reads SMNVEV (reference sequence). V lost 4 bases and J 2 bases, leaving 11 bases between the germline ends. CDR3 length equals 14 residues.

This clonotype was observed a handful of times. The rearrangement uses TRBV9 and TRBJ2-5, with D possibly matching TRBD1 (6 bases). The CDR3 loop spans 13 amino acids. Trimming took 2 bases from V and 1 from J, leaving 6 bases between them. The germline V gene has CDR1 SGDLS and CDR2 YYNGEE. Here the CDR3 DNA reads TGTGCCAGCAGCGTCAGGGGCCAAGAGACCCAGTACTTC. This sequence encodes CASSVRGQETQYF.

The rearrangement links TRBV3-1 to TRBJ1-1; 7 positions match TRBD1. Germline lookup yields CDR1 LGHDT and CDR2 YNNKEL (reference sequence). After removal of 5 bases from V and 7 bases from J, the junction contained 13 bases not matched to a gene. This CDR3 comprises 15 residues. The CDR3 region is CASSTINTGASEAFF. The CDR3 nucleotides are TGTGCCAGCAGCACGATTAACACAGGGGCTAGTGAAGCTTTCTTT.

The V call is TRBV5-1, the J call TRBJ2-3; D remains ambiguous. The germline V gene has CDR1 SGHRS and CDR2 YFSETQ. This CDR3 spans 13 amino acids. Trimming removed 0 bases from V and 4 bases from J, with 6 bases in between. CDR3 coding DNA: TGCGCCAGCAGCTTGGATGGCTCAGATACGCAGTATTTT. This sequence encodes CASSLDGSDTQYF.

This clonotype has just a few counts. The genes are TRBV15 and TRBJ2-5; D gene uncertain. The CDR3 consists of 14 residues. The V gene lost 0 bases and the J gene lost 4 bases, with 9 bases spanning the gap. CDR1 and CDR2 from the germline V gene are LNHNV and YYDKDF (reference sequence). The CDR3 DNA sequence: TGTGCCACCAGCAGAGAGGTCCGGGCAGAGACCCAGTACTTC. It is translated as CATSREVRAETQYF.